This T cell receptor beta chain was recorded in a study of T cell responses to AZD1222 COVID-19 vaccine (dated by TCRdb to 2020 to 2022). Looking at the study overall: Because spike-specific TCR depth and breadth did not differ between the two schedules, AZD1222 recipients who got a second dose at roughly 4 weeks were pooled with those who got a second dose at roughly 12 weeks. A total of about 250 trial participants underwent TCR sequencing, of whom nearly 210 had received two doses of AZD1222 and 26 had received two doses of the MenACWY control vaccine. Trial participants were enrolled into age subgroups of 18-55, 56-69 and 70-plus years, which contained about 150, 27 and 61 TCR-sequenced participants, respectively. Here is what the overall study found, with its caveats: The whole spike protein was spanned by vaccine-associated CD4 TCRs, and dominant responses were seen in regions 160-218 and 743-854. The 56-69-year group was small, and its depth increase did not reach significance, likely because of low power. Participants were mostly white British, with more females than males. The authors suggested clonal diversity may have been underestimated. Epitopes outside the regions mutated in the B.1.351 and B.1.1.7 variants were reportedly recognized by nearly half of the unique spike-specific TCRs. Conclusions about previously exposed vaccinees are limited because only 5 or 6 AZD1222 recipients were SARS-CoV-2 seropositive at baseline. Because no samples from the day 14 peak response were available, repertoires could be characterized only after the peak T cell response. A significant rise in spike-specific TCR breadth and depth was observed after two AZD1222 doses relative to day 0 and relative to MenACWY recipients.

Remarks on this clone: Its antigen has not been determined. Base qualities were left out, and no much larger clone turns up one base away.

The CDR3 regions of human TCRbeta chains were subjected to immunosequencing. Regarding the original processing steps: Repertoire TCRs were checked for matches against a reference library of SARS-CoV-2-specific TCRs that had been generated using the MIRA antigen-specificity platform. Breadth was defined as the fraction of unique TCRs that were SARS-CoV-2-associated. Depth was defined as the fraction of total T cells that were SARS-CoV-2-associated. Using the MIRA data, every spike-specific TCR was mapped to the spike region that the TCR reacted to and assigned to either a CD4 or a CD8 class. Log10-transformed breadth and depth values were compared by one-way ANOVA with Sidak's multiple comparisons tests. This is the immuneACCESS table as TCRdb keeps it, with only in-frame sequences that have V and J called. A part of the clones is gone; compared with another copy, unresolved V genes explain less than half, and the rest is unexplained. V, J and clone size derive from that table, while D and trimming were established from the DNA sequence. The sample contains about 120,000 clones, about 87% of them found a single time. The top ten constitute roughly 8.4% of the sample.

V is clipped by 0 bases and J by 0 bases, and the sequence between their germline boundaries is 15 bases long. The CDR3 sequence holds 18 residues, the cysteine and phenylalanine included. Just the 54-base CDR3 DNA is kept, in frame starting at base 1. As encoded in the germline V gene, CDR1 is SNHLY while CDR2 is FYNNEI. The sample's time point label, decoded: baseline before first vaccination. Samples from vaccinated people were obtained from the UK trials COV001 and COV002, which included a single-blind randomized controlled phase 2/3 trial of AZD1222 (ChAdOx1 nCoV-19) in healthy adults. For TCRbeta chain sequencing, PBMC samples were collected from trial participants at day 0 and at day 28 after the second dose.

Here the chain combines TRBV2 and TRBJ1-3, with no reliable assignment of the D segment. This receptor was obtained from an adult in good health. The input for sequencing was peripheral blood, taken on day 0 of AZD1222 vaccination. The DNA is as follows: TGTGCCAGCAGTGAAGCGCTTCATAGTCGAGTCTCTGGAAACACCATATATTTT. The resulting protein is CASSEALHSRVSGNTIYF.